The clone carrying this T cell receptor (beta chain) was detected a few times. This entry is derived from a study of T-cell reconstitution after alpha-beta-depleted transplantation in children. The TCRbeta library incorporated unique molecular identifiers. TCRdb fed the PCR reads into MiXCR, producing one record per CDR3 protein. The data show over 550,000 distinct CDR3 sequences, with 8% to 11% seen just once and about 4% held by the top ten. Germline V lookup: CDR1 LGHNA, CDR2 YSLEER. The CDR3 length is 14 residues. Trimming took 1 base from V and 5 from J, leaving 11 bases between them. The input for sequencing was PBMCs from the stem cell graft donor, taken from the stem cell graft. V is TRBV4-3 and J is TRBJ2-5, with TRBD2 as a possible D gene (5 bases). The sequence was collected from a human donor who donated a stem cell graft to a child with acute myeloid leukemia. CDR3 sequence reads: CASSQVGDGETQYF. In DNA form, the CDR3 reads TGCGCCAGCAGCCAAGTCGGGGATGGTGAGACCCAGTACTTC.